Listed below are T cell receptor beta chains from one sample, sequenced in a study of T cell responses to AZD1222 COVID-19 vaccine. Only in-frame clones appear in the TCRdb table, and some are missing; sequencing was by immunoSEQ multiplex PCR. This table holds around 140,000 clones, approximately 89% found once. Source: peripheral blood, taken 28 days after the second AZD1222 dose. The receptor source for this set is an adult who received the AZD1222 COVID-19 vaccine. CDR3s include the opening cysteine and the closing phenylalanine or tryptophan. A D gene is named only where the DNA matches it firmly. Not every row has a clone size; where given, it reads once, few, many or a size class.

DNA: TGCGCCAGTCGACAGGCCAATGAGCAGTTCTTC
CDR3: CASRQANEQFF
J: TRBJ2-1
D: NA
size: NA
V: TRBV5-1

DNA: TGTGCCAGTAGACTAGCGGGAGGACCCTACAATGAGCAGTTCTTC
CDR3: CASRLAGGPYNEQFF
J: TRBJ2-1
D: TRBD2
size: once
V: TRBV19

DNA: TGTGCCAGCAACGGATTTGGGCGCCGGGAGCTGTTTTTT
CDR3: CASNGFGRRELFF
J: TRBJ2-2
D: NA
size: NA
V: TRBV5-5

DNA: TGTGCCAGCAGTTCCGGGGGGAACACTGAAGCTTTCTTT
CDR3: CASSSGGNTEAFF
J: TRBJ1-1
D: NA
size: NA
V: TRBV12-3/TRBV12-4

DNA: TGTGCCAGCAGTTACTCCGGGCCAGAGATGAACACTGAAGCTTTCTTT
CDR3: CASSYSGPEMNTEAFF
J: TRBJ1-1
D: NA
size: NA
V: TRBV6-5

DNA: TGCGCCAGCAGCCAAGAGAGCCAGGGTGGCGATGAGCAGTTCTTC
CDR3: CASSQESQGGDEQFF
J: TRBJ2-1
D: NA
size: once
V: TRBV4-1

DNA: TGTGCCAGCAGCCACGCCAGCAAAGAGACCCAGTACTTC
CDR3: CASSHASKETQYF
J: TRBJ2-5
D: NA
size: few
V: TRBV3-1/TRBV3-2

DNA: TGTGCCAGCAGCTTAGTTCTGACAGGGGAAGCTTTCTTT
CDR3: CASSLVLTGEAFF
J: TRBJ1-1
D: TRBD1
size: NA
V: TRBV11-2

DNA: TGTGCCTGGAGCATAGGGACTAGCGGGAATAATGAGCAGTTCTTC
CDR3: CAWSIGTSGNNEQFF
J: TRBJ2-1
D: TRBD2
size: NA
V: TRBV30

DNA: TGCAGTGTAGGGAGCTCTGGAAACACCATATATTTT
CDR3: CSVGSSGNTIYF
J: TRBJ1-3
D: NA
size: NA
V: TRBV29-1

DNA: TGTGCCAGCAGCCAAGATGACAGGGGGCACGTGAACACTGAAGCTTTCTTT
CDR3: CASSQDDRGHVNTEAFF
J: TRBJ1-1
D: TRBD1
size: NA
V: TRBV4-2

DNA: TGTGCCAGCAGCCGAAGCGGCGGAAACACCATATATTTT
CDR3: CASSRSGGNTIYF
J: TRBJ1-3
D: NA
size: NA
V: TRBV5-8

DNA: TGTGCCAGTAGTATTGTGAGGACAGGGGATGATACGCAGTATTTT
CDR3: CASSIVRTGDDTQYF
J: TRBJ2-3
D: TRBD1
size: NA
V: TRBV19

DNA: TGTGCCAGCAGCCAAGGAACAGGGCTCGTAGTCAACGAGCAGTACTTC
CDR3: CASSQGTGLVVNEQYF
J: TRBJ2-7
D: NA
size: few
V: TRBV4-2

DNA: TGTGCCTGGAGTAGGAGGGGGCGAGCTAACTATGGCTACACCTTC
CDR3: CAWSRRGRANYGYTF
J: TRBJ1-2
D: TRBD1
size: NA
V: TRBV30

DNA: TGTGCCACCAGTAACCTGGGGTGGGAAAAACTGTTTTTT
CDR3: CATSNLGWEKLFF
J: TRBJ1-4
D: NA
size: NA
V: TRBV24-1

DNA: TGTGCCAGCAGCCTCGGGACTAGCTTAGTGAAGACCCAGTACTTC
CDR3: CASSLGTSLVKTQYF
J: TRBJ2-5
D: TRBD2
size: NA
V: TRBV5-6

DNA: TGTGCCAGCAGCCTAGGGAGGGGGGCTTTCTTT
CDR3: CASSLGRGAFF
J: TRBJ1-1
D: NA
size: NA
V: TRBV12-3/TRBV12-4

DNA: TGTGCCAGCAGCTTGCTTCGCCGAAGGGGCAGCCGAGCCGGTCAGCCCCAGCATTTT
CDR3: CASSLLRRRGSRAGQPQHF
J: TRBJ1-5
D: NA
size: NA
V: TRBV5-4

DNA: TGTGCCAGCTGCTGCTCGGGACTAGCGGGTCCCACCGGGGAGCTGTTTTTT
CDR3: CASCCSGLAGPTGELFF
J: TRBJ2-2
D: TRBD2
size: NA
V: TRBV27

DNA: TGTGCCAGCAGCCGTGGTACCTCCTACAATGAGCAGTTCTTC
CDR3: CASSRGTSYNEQFF
J: TRBJ2-1
D: NA
size: once
V: TRBV4-2

DNA: TGTGCCAGTAGTATTTGGGTGGGCAGGACATCTTCGAACACTGAAGCTTTCTTT
CDR3: CASSIWVGRTSSNTEAFF
J: TRBJ1-1
D: NA
size: NA
V: TRBV19

DNA: TGCAGTGCTAGTACAGGGAGGGGGAACACTGAAGCTTTCTTT
CDR3: CSASTGRGNTEAFF
J: TRBJ1-1
D: NA
size: NA
V: TRBV20-1

DNA: TGCGCCAGCAGCCAAGGCGATAGGGCCTCCTACAATGAGCAGTTCTTC
CDR3: CASSQGDRASYNEQFF
J: TRBJ2-1
D: NA
size: NA
V: TRBV4-3

DNA: TGTGCCAGCAGCGTAGAACGTGGAAGCGCTGGAAACACCATATATTTT
CDR3: CASSVERGSAGNTIYF
J: TRBJ1-3
D: NA
size: NA
V: TRBV9

DNA: TGTGCCAGCAGTACCCTCTCGAACGAGCAGTACTTC
CDR3: CASSTLSNEQYF
J: TRBJ2-7
D: NA
size: NA
V: TRBV6-2/TRBV6-3

DNA: TGTGCCAGTAGTATAAGGGTGGGACAGGGGGCGAAGGGCACCGGGGAGCTGTTTTTT
CDR3: CASSIRVGQGAKGTGELFF
J: TRBJ2-2
D: TRBD1
size: NA
V: TRBV19

DNA: TGTGCCAGCTACAACCACAAACCGGAGTCCTCCTGGCCCGAGCAGTACTTC
CDR3: CASYNHKPESSWPEQYF
J: TRBJ2-7
D: NA
size: NA
V: TRBV28

DNA: TGTGCCAGCAGTCCGGGACAGGGGAACTACGAGCAGTACTTC
CDR3: CASSPGQGNYEQYF
J: TRBJ2-7
D: TRBD1
size: NA
V: TRBV28

DNA: TGTGCCAGCAGCCTCTACCCGGACTACACCTTC
CDR3: CASSLYPDYTF
J: TRBJ1-2
D: NA
size: once
V: TRBV5-8

DNA: TGTGCCAGCAGCCCGAAGGCCATCTATAATTCACCCCTCCACTTT
CDR3: CASSPKAIYNSPLHF
J: TRBJ1-6
D: NA
size: NA
V: TRBV7-2

DNA: TGTGCCAGCAGCCAAGGGACCCCGGGGGGCAGAACGACGAACACTGAAGCTTTCTTT
CDR3: CASSQGTPGGRTTNTEAFF
J: TRBJ1-1
D: NA
size: NA
V: TRBV3-1/TRBV3-2

DNA: TGTGCCAGCTCACCAGGGGGATACGGTAACACTGAAGCTTTCTTT
CDR3: CASSPGGYGNTEAFF
J: TRBJ1-1
D: NA
size: NA
V: TRBV18

DNA: TGTGCTAGTGGTTTGAGGACAGGGATATCTGGAAACACCATATATTTT
CDR3: CASGLRTGISGNTIYF
J: TRBJ1-3
D: TRBD1
size: NA
V: TRBV12-5

DNA: TGTGCCAGCAGCGACGACACCTTAGGGACAGCCTTGGGAGGCTACACCTTC
CDR3: CASSDDTLGTALGGYTF
J: TRBJ1-2
D: TRBD1
size: NA
V: TRBV9

DNA: TGCAGCGTTGTGGACAGTTCCTCTGGAAACACCATATATTTT
CDR3: CSVVDSSSGNTIYF
J: TRBJ1-3
D: NA
size: NA
V: TRBV29-1

DNA: TGTGCCAGCAGTTGGGGACCAAACACCGGGGAGCTGTTTTTT
CDR3: CASSWGPNTGELFF
J: TRBJ2-2
D: NA
size: NA
V: TRBV2

DNA: TGTGCCAGCAGTGGGACCGGGACAGCGGCAGTCGCCAAAAACATTCAGTACTTC
CDR3: CASSGTGTAAVAKNIQYF
J: TRBJ2-4
D: TRBD1
size: NA
V: TRBV28

DNA: TGTGCTAGTGGTGAACAGGGAACTGAAGCTTTCTTT
CDR3: CASGEQGTEAFF
J: TRBJ1-1
D: NA
size: NA
V: TRBV12-5

DNA: TGTGCCAGCAGCTTAGTAGTCCAGGGCGGCGATGGCTACACCTTC
CDR3: CASSLVVQGGDGYTF
J: TRBJ1-2
D: NA
size: NA
V: TRBV7-2

DNA: TGCGCCAGCAGCCGGCTAGCGGAGTACAATGAGCAGTTCTTC
CDR3: CASSRLAEYNEQFF
J: TRBJ2-1
D: TRBD2
size: NA
V: TRBV4-1

DNA: TGTGCCAGCAGGGATGGGCTCGGAGATACGCAGTATTTT
CDR3: CASRDGLGDTQYF
J: TRBJ2-3
D: NA
size: NA
V: TRBV11-3

DNA: TGTGCCAGCAGCACCCTGGGACAGCCCAACTATGGCTACACCTTC
CDR3: CASSTLGQPNYGYTF
J: TRBJ1-2
D: NA
size: NA
V: TRBV21-1

DNA: TGTGCCAGCAGCTTAGACGCCGGGTCGGATACGCAGTATTTT
CDR3: CASSLDAGSDTQYF
J: TRBJ2-3
D: NA
size: NA
V: TRBV7-2

DNA: TGTGCCAGCAGGTGGACAGAGAACACTGAAGCTTTCTTT
CDR3: CASRWTENTEAFF
J: TRBJ1-1
D: NA
size: NA
V: TRBV6-5

DNA: TGCGCCAGCAGCCAATTTATCTATCTGACAGGACACCCTTACGAGCAGTACTTC
CDR3: CASSQFIYLTGHPYEQYF
J: TRBJ2-7
D: NA
size: NA
V: TRBV4-1

DNA: TGTGCCAGCAGTCATTCAGGGGGCGGGGGCTACACCTTC
CDR3: CASSHSGGGGYTF
J: TRBJ1-2
D: TRBD1
size: few
V: TRBV25-1

DNA: TGTGCCAGCGAAGAAGGGACACCGAACACTGAAGCTTTCTTT
CDR3: CASEEGTPNTEAFF
J: TRBJ1-1
D: NA
size: few
V: TRBV11-2

DNA: TGCGCCAGCAGCTTGGTTCCGGTAATTGGGATCCAGAGAGGGGCAGATACGCAGTATTTT
CDR3: CASSLVPVIGIQRGADTQYF
J: TRBJ2-3
D: NA
size: NA
V: TRBV5-1

DNA: TGTGCCAGCAGTTACGAGGGACCCTACAATGAGCAGTTCTTC
CDR3: CASSYEGPYNEQFF
J: TRBJ2-1
D: NA
size: NA
V: TRBV6-5

DNA: TGTGCCATCAGTGGACAGGGGGCCGAGGGCTACACCTTC
CDR3: CAISGQGAEGYTF
J: TRBJ1-2
D: TRBD1
size: NA
V: TRBV10-3

DNA: TGTGCCAGCAGTCCCCAGGGGGGGGGTAACACTGAAGCTTTCTTT
CDR3: CASSPQGGGNTEAFF
J: TRBJ1-1
D: TRBD1
size: NA
V: TRBV27

DNA: TGTGCCAGCAGCTCCTACTCGGGCTCTGGAAACACCATATATTTT
CDR3: CASSSYSGSGNTIYF
J: TRBJ1-3
D: NA
size: few
V: TRBV7-2

DNA: TGTGCCACCAGTGATTACCAAAATCCCAGTCAGCCCCAGCATTTT
CDR3: CATSDYQNPSQPQHF
J: TRBJ1-5
D: NA
size: once
V: TRBV24-1

DNA: TGTGCTAGTGGTTTGCTCGAGAGTTGGGAATCCGGAAACACCATATATTTT
CDR3: CASGLLESWESGNTIYF
J: TRBJ1-3
D: NA
size: NA
V: TRBV12-5

DNA: TGTGCCAGTAGTATTCTGACAGGGGCTAACTCTGGGGCCAACGTCCTGACTTTC
CDR3: CASSILTGANSGANVLTF
J: TRBJ2-6
D: TRBD1
size: NA
V: TRBV19

DNA: TGTGCCACCAGTGACACAGGGGACACCCCTAACTATGGCTACACCTTC
CDR3: CATSDTGDTPNYGYTF
J: TRBJ1-2
D: TRBD1
size: NA
V: TRBV24-1

DNA: TGTGCCAGCAGCTTAAATGCAGGGGGTTATTCACCCCTCCACTTT
CDR3: CASSLNAGGYSPLHF
J: TRBJ1-6
D: TRBD1
size: NA
V: TRBV7-3

DNA: TGCAGTGCTAGTACAGCGGGGGTAGATACGCAGTATTTT
CDR3: CSASTAGVDTQYF
J: TRBJ2-3
D: TRBD2
size: NA
V: TRBV20-1

DNA: TGTGCCAGCAGGACACAGGGGAATTTTGATTATGAGCAGTTCTTC
CDR3: CASRTQGNFDYEQFF
J: TRBJ2-1
D: TRBD1
size: NA
V: TRBV11-1